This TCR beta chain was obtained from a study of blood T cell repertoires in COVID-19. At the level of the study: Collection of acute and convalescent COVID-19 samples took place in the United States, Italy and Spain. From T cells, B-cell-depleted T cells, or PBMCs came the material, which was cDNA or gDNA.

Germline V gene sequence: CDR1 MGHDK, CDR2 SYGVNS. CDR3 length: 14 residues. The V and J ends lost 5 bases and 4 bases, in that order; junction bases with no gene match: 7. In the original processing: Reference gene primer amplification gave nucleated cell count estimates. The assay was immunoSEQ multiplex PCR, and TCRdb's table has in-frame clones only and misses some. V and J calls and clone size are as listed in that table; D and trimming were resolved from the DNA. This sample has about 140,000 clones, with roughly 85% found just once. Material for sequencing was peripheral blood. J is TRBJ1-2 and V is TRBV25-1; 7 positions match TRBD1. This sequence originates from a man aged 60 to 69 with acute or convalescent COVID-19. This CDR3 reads CASSPRQGPYGYTF. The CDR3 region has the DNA TGTGCCAGCAGTCCCCGACAGGGACCCTATGGCTACACCTTC.